The 23 T cell receptor beta chains below were found in one sample sequenced in a study of cytomegalovirus exposure and HLA in healthy donors. Primers for the PCR totalled 60 Vbeta and 13 Jbeta. Method: immunoSEQ multiplex PCR; TCRdb's copy keeps in-frame clones and lacks some. The sample includes 100,000 to 150,000 clones, roughly 76% of them seen just once. Material for sequencing was PBMCs. The receptors derive from a man aged 45 to 65 in good health and CMV-seropositive.

The gene calls are TRBV7-9 and TRBJ2-1, with D unresolved. Germline-derived CDR1 and CDR2 are SEHNR and FQNEAQ (reference sequence). This CDR3 spans 16 amino acids. V lost 3 bases, J lost 0 bases, and 12 bases lay in between. The CDR3 spells CASSFEPISSYNEQFF. In DNA form, the CDR3 reads TGTGCCAGCAGCTTCGAGCCAATAAGCTCCTACAATGAGCAGTTCTTC. Drawing the rest from reference TRBV7-9 and TRBJ2-1, the complete variable domain is DTGVSQNPRHKITKRGQNVTFRCDPISEHNRLYWYRQTLGQGPEFLTYFQNEAQLEKSRLLSDRFSAERPKGSFSTLEIQRTEQGDSAMYLCASSFEPISSYNEQFFGPGTRLTVL.

About this clone: The sample carries other DNA sequences with the same CDR3. The V gene is TRBV18, the J gene TRBJ1-2; D call uncertain. Trimming shortened V by 0 bases and J by 4 bases, and 9 bases separated the two germline ends. The V gene's germline CDR1 is KGHSH and CDR2 LQKENI. This CDR3 has 14 residues. The DNA of the CDR3 is TGTGCCAGCTCACCACCGAGCCGGGGCTATGGCTACACCTTC. Translation: CASSPPSRGYGYTF. The entire variable domain, with the rest obtained from reference TRBV18 and TRBJ1-2, is as follows: NAGVMQNPRHLVRRRGQEARLRCSPMKGHSHVYWYRQLPEEGLKFMVYLQKENIIDESGMPKERFSAEFPKEGPSILRIQQVVRGDSAAYFCASSPPSRGYGYTFGSGTRLTVV.

V usage is TRBV7-2 and J usage is TRBJ2-7; possibly TRBD1 for D (5 bases). V shed 1 base and J shed 5 bases, with 15 bases lying between them. CDR1 and CDR2 (germline): SGHTA, FQGNSA. CDR3 length: 15 amino acids. CDR3 DNA sequence: TGTGCCAGCAGCTTAGAAAGTCAGGGTCTCCACGAGCAGTACTTC. It is translated as CASSLESQGLHEQYF.

The J gene is TRBJ1-2, the V gene TRBV18; no clear D. Germline V gives CDR1 KGHSH, CDR2 LQKENI. The CDR3 is made up of 15 amino acids. V lost 4 bases and J 2 bases, leaving 14 bases between the germline ends. The chain's CDR3 is CASSRETEGNYGYTF. The CDR3 DNA reads as TGTGCCAGCTCACGGGAGACTGAGGGAAACTATGGCTACACCTTC.

This clone was seen a handful of times. V gene TRBV5-8 combines with J gene TRBJ2-2; 10 nucleotides match TRBD1. The junction had 3 bases not matched to a gene; V was cut back by 2 bases and J by 5 bases. The CDR3 consists of 15 residues. From germline, CDR1 is SGHTS and CDR2 YDEGEE. The CDR3 reads CASSLGTGVTGELFF. The CDR3 DNA sequence: TGTGCCAGCAGCTTAGGGACAGGGGTGACCGGGGAGCTGTTTTTT.

In its sample, this clone was seen a few times. The chain carries TRBV20-1 and TRBJ2-7; tentative D call: TRBD2 (6 bases). Per the germline V gene, CDR1 is DFQATT and CDR2 is SNEGSKA (reference sequence). This CDR3 contains 11 residues. The CDR3 coding sequence is TGCAGGGTGGGGGAGGCATACGAGCAGTACTTC. It yields the protein CRVGEAYEQYF.

This clone was found once. This sequence joins TRBV15 and TRBJ2-7; possibly TRBD2 for D (5 bases). Germline loops: CDR1 LNHNV, CDR2 YYDKDF (reference sequence). There are 13 residues in the CDR3. V was cut by 6 bases and J by 2 bases, with 11 bases left in between. The CDR3 spells CATSLTRAYEQYF. CDR3 DNA sequence: TGTGCCACCAGTCTTACTAGGGCCTACGAGCAGTACTTC.

This clone came up once. The genes are TRBV18 and TRBJ2-1, with D tentatively TRBD2 (5 bases). Germline V gene sequence: CDR1 KGHSH, CDR2 LQKENI. The CDR3 is made up of 16 amino acids. V shed 2 bases and J shed 4 bases, with 15 bases lying between them. The CDR3 reads CASSPTGGSSYNEQFF. In DNA form, the CDR3 reads TGTGCCAGCTCACCAACCGGCGGGTCAAGTTACAATGAGCAGTTCTTC. The full variable domain, its missing parts supplied by reference TRBV18 and TRBJ2-1, is NAGVMQNPRHLVRRRGQEARLRCSPMKGHSHVYWYRQLPEEGLKFMVYLQKENIIDESGMPKERFSAEFPKEGPSILRIQQVVRGDSAAYFCASSPTGGSSYNEQFFGPGTRLTVL.

This clone was picked up one time. The V call is TRBV29-1, the J call TRBJ2-1, with TRBD1 identical over 7 bases. V trimming: 5 bases; J trimming: 8 bases; junction bases outside the gene matches: 3. Germline V gene lookup returns CDR1 SQVTM and CDR2 ANQGSEA. The CDR3 is 11 residues long. The CDR3 DNA reads TGCAGCGTTCTAGGGGGCGATGAGCAGTTCTTC. Translating gives CSVLGGDEQFF.

The chain carries TRBV5-1 and TRBJ2-1; 9 bases are shared with TRBD2. V was pared by 3 bases and J by 7 bases, with 8 bases of the junction left unmatched. Germline values: CDR1 SGHRS, CDR2 YFSETQ. The length of the CDR3 is 15 residues. The CDR3 sequence: CASSYGGGAGNEQFF. The CDR3 bases are TGCGCCAGCAGCTACGGCGGGGGGGCAGGAAATGAGCAGTTCTTC.

The chain recombines TRBV6-1 with TRBJ2-7; TRBD2 might be the D (5 bases). V dropped 4 bases and J dropped 5 bases, with 18 bases sitting between them. In germline, CDR1 is MNHNS, CDR2 SASEGT. The CDR3 has 15 residues. CDR3: CASSVRGGVTDEQYF. The CDR3 coding sequence is TGTGCCAGCAGTGTCCGGGGTGGGGTTACGGACGAGCAGTACTTC.

In nucleotides, the CDR3 is TGTGCCACCAGCAGAGACGAAGCGGACACTGAAGCTTTCTTT. Translated, it gives CATSRDEADTEAFF. This chain joins TRBV15 and TRBJ1-1; no clear D. This CDR3 is 14 amino acids long. V was shortened by 0 bases and J by 3 bases, with 8 bases between the two germline ends. Germline V gene data show CDR1 as LNHNV and CDR2 as YYDKDF (reference sequence).

The chain links TRBV18 to TRBJ1-1; weak D call: TRBD1 (6 bases). The CDR3 totals 15 residues. Per the germline V gene, CDR1 is KGHSH and CDR2 is LQKENI. The germline V and J ends were trimmed by 0 bases and 6 bases, with 14 bases remaining between them. CDR3 in DNA: TGTGCCAGCTCACCACCCTTGGGGGCACGGCCTGAAGCTTTCTTT. Its translation: CASSPPLGARPEAFF.

The chain uses TRBV6-1 and TRBJ2-7; weak D call: TRBD1 (5 bases). The CDR3 length is 15 residues. Trimming took off 1 base at V and 2 bases at J, with 12 bases between the two ends. Germline V CDR1 and CDR2: MNHNS, SASEGT. The CDR3 protein is CASSEGVGAPYEQYF. CDR3 sequence (DNA): TGTGCCAGCAGTGAAGGGGTAGGGGCCCCCTACGAGCAGTACTTC.

This chain connects TRBV6-5 to TRBJ2-5, with TRBD2 identical over 12 bases. The end of the DNA aligns better with TRBJ2-7, so the J call may be wrong. The germline CDR1 and CDR2 sequences are MNHEY and SVGAGI. This CDR3 spans 16 amino acids. As DNA, the CDR3 is TGTGCCAGCAGTTACCCGACTAGCGGGGGCGACGCCGAGCAGTACTTC. Its protein product is CASSYPTSGGDAEQYF.

The rearrangement joins TRBV7-2 to TRBJ1-6, with D unclear. The CDR3 runs to 12 residues. Germline V gene data show CDR1 as SGHTA and CDR2 as FQGNSA. Trimming cost V 0 bases and J 14 bases, with 8 bases left between them. The CDR3 nucleotides read TGTGCCAGCAGCTTAGCCTCCTTGTCCCTCCACTTT. Its translation: CASSLASLSLHF.

In regard to this clone: Different DNA sequences within this sample yield the same CDR3. The chain employs TRBV6-5 and TRBJ1-1, with 7 bases lining up with TRBD1. V lost 2 bases, J lost 3 bases, and 3 bases stayed unmatched. The CDR3 is 14 residues long. Germline CDR1 and CDR2: MNHEY and SVGAGI. The CDR3 protein is CASSYRTGDTEAFF. For the CDR3, the DNA is TGTGCCAGCAGTTACAGAACAGGGGACACTGAAGCTTTCTTT.

This CDR3 reads CASSLGQDYEQYF. In DNA form, the CDR3 reads TGTGCCAGCAGCTTGGGTCAGGACTACGAGCAGTACTTC. The genes are TRBV5-4 and TRBJ2-5; the D is unclear. The J call may be in error: the DNA end matches TRBJ2-7 better. Germline assignment: CDR1 SGHNT and CDR2 YYREEE (reference sequence). The CDR3 totals 13 residues.

The V call is TRBV5-1, the J call TRBJ1-5, with D perhaps TRBD1 (6 bases). The germline V gene has CDR1 SGHRS and CDR2 YFSETQ. The CDR3 is 14 amino acids. V was trimmed by 2 bases and J by 3 bases, leaving 9 bases between them. DNA of the CDR3: TGCGCCAGCAGCTTTGGGACAAACAATCAGCCCCAGCATTTT. It encodes CASSFGTNNQPQHF. The whole variable domain, filled in from reference TRBV5-1 and TRBJ1-5, reads KAGVTQTPRYLIKTRGQQVTLSCSPISGHRSVSWYQQTPGQGLQFLFEYFSETQRNKGNFPGRFSGRQFSNSRSEMNVSTLELGDSALYLCASSFGTNNQPQHFGDGTRLSIL.

This clone was counted once. This sequence joins TRBV4-3 and TRBJ2-7; 7 nucleotides match TRBD1. Germline V gives CDR1 LGHNA, CDR2 YSLEER. This CDR3 has 16 residues. Trimming at V came to 4 bases and at J to 3 bases, leaving 12 bases not matched to a gene. The CDR3 DNA reads as TGCGCCAGCAGCCTACACACAGGGGTCCGAAACTACGAGCAGTACTTC. The encoded protein is CASSLHTGVRNYEQYF.

The rearrangement uses TRBV10-2 and TRBJ1-1, with TRBD1 as a possible D gene (6 bases). CDR1 WSHSY and CDR2 SAAADI come from the germline V gene. The V gene lost 6 bases and the J gene lost 6 bases, with 8 bases spanning the gap. CDR3 length: 11 amino acids. Written as DNA, the CDR3 is TGCGCCAGCAGGGGGGCCGCTGAAGCTTTCTTT. Its protein is CASRGAAEAFF.

This rearrangement joins TRBV19 to TRBJ2-1, with a possible D match to TRBD1 (5 bases). From germline, CDR1 is LNHDA and CDR2 SQIVND (reference sequence). CDR3 length: 15 amino acids. The ends were cut back, 3 bases at V and 4 bases at J, with 13 bases in the middle. CDR3 amino acids: CASSILRQLYNEQFF. The CDR3 DNA is TGTGCCAGTAGTATTCTGCGACAGCTATACAATGAGCAGTTCTTC.

The V call is TRBV7-9, the J call TRBJ1-1; maybe TRBD1 (5 bases). Trimming shortened V by 0 bases and J by 3 bases, and 11 bases separated the two germline ends. This CDR3 comprises 15 residues. The V gene's germline CDR1 is SEHNR and CDR2 FQNEAQ (reference sequence). CDR3 nucleotide sequence: TGTGCCAGCAGCTTAGCGGCGGGGGGAGACACTGAAGCTTTCTTT. Encoded protein: CASSLAAGGDTEAFF. Complete variable domain (other parts from reference TRBV7-9 and TRBJ1-1): DTGVSQNPRHKITKRGQNVTFRCDPISEHNRLYWYRQTLGQGPEFLTYFQNEAQLEKSRLLSDRFSAERPKGSFSTLEIQRTEQGDSAMYLCASSLAAGGDTEAFFGQGTRLTVV.